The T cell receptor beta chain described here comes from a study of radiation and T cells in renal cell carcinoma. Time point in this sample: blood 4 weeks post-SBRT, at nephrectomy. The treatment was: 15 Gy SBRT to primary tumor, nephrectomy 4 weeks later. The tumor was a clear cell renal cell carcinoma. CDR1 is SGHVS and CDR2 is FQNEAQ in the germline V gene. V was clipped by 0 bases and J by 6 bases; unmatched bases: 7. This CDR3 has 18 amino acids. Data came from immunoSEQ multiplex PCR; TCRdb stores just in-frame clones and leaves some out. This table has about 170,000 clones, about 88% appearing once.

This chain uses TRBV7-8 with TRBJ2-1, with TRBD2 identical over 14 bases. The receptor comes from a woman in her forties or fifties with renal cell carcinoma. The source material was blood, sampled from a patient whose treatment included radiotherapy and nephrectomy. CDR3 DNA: TGTGCCAGCAGCTTAGCGCCGACTAGCGGGGGGGCCGCCAATGAGCAGTTCTTC. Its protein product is CASSLAPTSGGAANEQFF.